The 9 T cell receptor beta chains presented below share a single source sample, sequenced in a study of T cells after yellow fever vaccination. TCRdb processed the 5' RACE reads anew with MiXCR; each CDR3 protein has one entry. Counted here are under 250,000 distinct CDR3 sequences, approximately 3% occurring once; the ten biggest clones make up roughly 3.2%. This sample comprised CD4+ T cells sorted from PBMCs, obtained 10 days after the yellow fever booster vaccination. These receptors were collected from a man in his late teens or twenties who received the YFV17D yellow fever vaccine.

In this sample, this clonotype turned up a few times. The chain couples TRBV20-1 to TRBJ2-1; 9 nucleotides agree with TRBD1. The CDR3 extends over 13 amino acids. V was pared by 6 bases and J by 3 bases, with 3 bases of the junction left unmatched. Germline CDR1 DFQATT, CDR2 SNEGSKA (reference sequence). The CDR3 coding sequence is TGCAGTGCCTGGGGACAGGGCTACAATGAGCAGTTCTTC. Translation: CSAWGQGYNEQFF.

The sample holds many counts of this clonotype. The V call is TRBV20-1, the J call TRBJ1-5, with unresolved D. The germline CDR1 and CDR2 sequences are DFQATT and SNEGSKA (reference sequence). The CDR3 spans 12 residues. Trimming shortened V by 5 bases and J by 5 bases, and 10 bases separated the two germline ends. The CDR3 DNA sequence: TGCAGTGCTCAGAGTGGGGATCAGCCCCAGCATTTT. Amino acid sequence: CSAQSGDQPQHF.

The V and J genes are TRBV3-1 and TRBJ2-3; no reliable D call. The CDR3 length is 15 residues. The V gene's germline CDR1 is LGHDT and CDR2 YNNKEL (reference sequence). V lost 3 bases and J 1 base, leaving 11 bases between the germline ends. The CDR3 spells CASSQGPIRTDTQYF. The DNA of the CDR3 is TGTGCCAGCAGCCAGGGTCCTATCCGCACAGATACGCAGTATTTT.

This clonotype was seen many times. The CDR3 DNA reads TGTGCCAGCAGTTTAGGGACAGGGGCAGGAAACACCATATATTTT. It encodes CASSLGTGAGNTIYF. The rearrangement joins TRBV12-3 or TRBV12-4 to TRBJ1-3; 9 nucleotides agree with TRBD1. V was clipped by 1 base and J by 4 bases; unmatched bases: 2. The CDR3 has 15 amino acids.

This clonotype has a count of ten or more. The rearrangement uses TRBV20-1 and TRBJ2-1, with TRBD2 matching over 8 bases. This CDR3 is 13 amino acids long. In germline, CDR1 is DFQATT, CDR2 SNEGSKA (reference sequence). Losses at the gene ends were 2 bases for V and 5 bases for J; bases not matched to a gene: 2. The chain's CDR3 is CSARWTSHNEQFF. CDR3 DNA sequence: TGCAGTGCTAGATGGACTAGCCACAATGAGCAGTTCTTC.

This clonotype was detected many times. This chain joins TRBV15 and TRBJ2-3, with 7 bases fitting TRBD2. This CDR3 region has 15 residues. Germline assignment: CDR1 LNHNV and CDR2 YYDKDF (reference sequence). With 5 bases clipped from V and 2 bases from J, the junction kept 7 bases outside the gene matches. The CDR3 loop is CATSPPSGFTDTQYF. CDR3 nucleotide sequence: TGTGCCACCAGCCCCCCTAGCGGCTTCACAGATACGCAGTATTTT.

The rearrangement joins TRBV28 to TRBJ2-1; 9 bases align to TRBD1. V was clipped by 4 bases and J by 8 bases; unmatched bases: 9. Germline loops: CDR1 MDHEN, CDR2 SYDVKM. The CDR3 spans 15 residues. As DNA, the CDR3 is TGTGCCAGCAGTTCCTCCGGGACAGGGTCGCATGAGCAGTTCTTC. It encodes CASSSSGTGSHEQFF.

This clonotype was seen repeatedly, ten times or more. The rearrangement joins TRBV7-2 to TRBJ1-2; TRBD1 agrees at 8 bases. V trimming: 5 bases; J trimming: 4 bases; junction bases outside the gene matches: 9. This CDR3 comprises 15 residues. The germline V gene encodes CDR1 SGHTA and CDR2 FQGNSA. CDR3 sequence (DNA): TGTGCCAGCAGCCTCACGACAGGACAGGGCTATGGCTACACCTTC. Its protein product is CASSLTTGQGYGYTF.

This clonotype has ten or more counts. The V call is TRBV4-3, the J call TRBJ2-7; TRBD1 aligns across 7 bases. The germline gives CDR1 LGHNA, CDR2 YSLEER. CDR3 length equals 13 residues. The V and J ends lost 4 bases and 6 bases, in that order; junction bases with no gene match: 6. CDR3 DNA sequence: TGCGCCAGCAGCCCGATCTCAGGGGGCGAGCAGTACTTC. Translated: CASSPISGGEQYF.